Listed below are T cell receptor beta chains from one sample, sequenced in a study of early T cells in non-severe SARS-CoV-2 infection. Each CDR3 protein gets one entry after TCRdb re-called the 5' RACE reads with MiXCR. The repertoire includes roughly 90,000 distinct CDR3 sequences, 11% to 15% of them detected once, and roughly 3% sits in the top ten. Sequenced: whole blood. The source of these receptors is an adult who was a healthcare worker with PCR-confirmed SARS-CoV-2 infection or an uninfected control (not recorded which). The CDR3 runs from the conserved cysteine through the conserved F or W. The D gene is left open where the match is weak. A row's size may be missing; if present it is once, few, many or a size class.

>-|TRBJ2-7|TRBV7-2|many
CASSRRDTSYEQYF
TGTGCCAGCAGCCGCAGGGACACCTCCTACGAGCAGTACTTC
>TRBD1|TRBJ2-3|TRBV28|-
CASSSPAGQGSPDTQYF
TGTGCCAGCAGCTCCCCTGCGGGACAGGGGTCCCCAGATACGCAGTATTTT
>-|TRBJ1-3|TRBV12-3/TRBV12-4|-
CASILDRQSGNTIYF
TGTGCCAGCATCCTCGACAGGCAATCTGGAAACACCATATATTTT
>-|TRBJ1-5|TRBV19|many
CASNPGNQPQHF
TGTGCCAGTAACCCCGGCAATCAGCCCCAGCATTTT
>TRBD1|TRBJ2-7|TRBV18|many
CASSPLEGAPYEQYF
TGTGCCAGCTCACCCCTCGAGGGGGCTCCCTACGAGCAGTACTTC
>TRBD2|TRBJ2-1|TRBV20-1|few
CSAWTSGSLNEQFF
TGCAGTGCATGGACTAGCGGGAGCCTCAATGAGCAGTTCTTC
>TRBD1|TRBJ2-7|TRBV7-9|-
CASSDPGQKYF
TGTGCCAGCAGCGACCCGGGACAGAAGTACTTC
>-|TRBJ1-2|TRBV20-1|many
CSARDSEIYGYTF
TGCAGTGCTAGAGATTCCGAAATCTATGGCTACACCTTC
>TRBD1|TRBJ1-5|TRBV19|many
CASSAYRGDQPQHF
TGTGCCAGTAGTGCCTACAGGGGGGATCAGCCCCAGCATTTT
>-|TRBJ2-5|TRBV7-2|-
CASSLTSETQYF
TGTGCCAGCAGCTTAACCTCCGAGACCCAGTACTTC
>-|TRBJ2-7|TRBV5-1|-
CASSWTELSSSEQYF
TGCGCCAGCAGCTGGACCGAACTAAGCAGTTCCGAGCAGTACTTC
>-|TRBJ1-1|TRBV6-2/TRBV6-3|-
CASSPNRGEAFF
TGTGCCAGCAGCCCTAACAGAGGCGAAGCTTTCTTT
>-|TRBJ2-7|TRBV5-1|few
CASSLSLRAAGSYEQYF
TGCGCCAGCAGCTTGAGTCTTCGGGCAGCCGGCTCCTACGAGCAGTACTTC
>TRBD2|TRBJ2-1|TRBV27|-
CASRPSGAGGNEQFF
TGTGCCAGCAGGCCCTCGGGGGCGGGGGGCAATGAGCAGTTCTTC
>-|TRBJ2-3|TRBV29-1|few
CSAKQGSPSTDTQYF
TGCAGCGCCAAACAGGGTTCCCCTAGCACAGATACGCAGTATTTT
>TRBD1|TRBJ2-2|TRBV29-1|few
CSATGQGGTGELFF
TGCAGCGCGACGGGACAGGGAGGCACCGGGGAGCTGTTTTTT
>TRBD2|TRBJ2-3|TRBV20-1|-
CSALAGADTQYF
TGCAGTGCTTTAGCGGGAGCAGATACGCAGTATTTT
>-|TRBJ2-7|TRBV2|few
CASSDRILYEQYF
TGTGCCAGCAGTGACAGGATCCTTTACGAGCAGTACTTC
>-|TRBJ2-3|TRBV7-9|many
CASSLIGSGTSSTDTQYF
TGTGCCAGCAGCTTAATTGGTTCAGGGACTTCTAGCACAGATACGCAGTATTTT
>-|TRBJ1-1|TRBV4-1|few
CASSPSGAEKHPEAFF
TGCGCCAGCAGCCCTTCAGGGGCGGAGAAGCATCCTGAAGCTTTCTTT
>TRBD2|TRBJ2-2|TRBV2|few
CASSGSRTSGRPGELFF
TGTGCCAGCAGTGGGTCGCGCACTAGCGGGAGACCCGGGGAGCTGTTTTTT